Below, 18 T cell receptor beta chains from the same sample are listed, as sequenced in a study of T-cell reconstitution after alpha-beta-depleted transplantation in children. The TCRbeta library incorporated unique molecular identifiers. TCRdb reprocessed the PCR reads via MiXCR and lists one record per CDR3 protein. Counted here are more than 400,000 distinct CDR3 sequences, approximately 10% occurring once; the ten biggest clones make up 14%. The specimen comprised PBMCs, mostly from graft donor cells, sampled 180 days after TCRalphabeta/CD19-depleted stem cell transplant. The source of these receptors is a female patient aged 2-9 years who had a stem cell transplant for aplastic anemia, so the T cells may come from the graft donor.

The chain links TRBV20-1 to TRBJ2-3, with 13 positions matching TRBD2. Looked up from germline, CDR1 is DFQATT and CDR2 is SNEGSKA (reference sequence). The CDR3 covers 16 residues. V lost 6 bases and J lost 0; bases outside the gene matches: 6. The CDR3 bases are TGCAGTGCCCCGGGACTAGCGGGGCCTAGCACAGATACGCAGTATTTT. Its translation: CSAPGLAGPSTDTQYF.

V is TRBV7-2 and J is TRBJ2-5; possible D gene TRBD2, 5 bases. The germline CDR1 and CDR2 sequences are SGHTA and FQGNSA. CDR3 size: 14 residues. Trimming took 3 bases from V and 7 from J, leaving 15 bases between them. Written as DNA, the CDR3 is TGTGCCAGCAGCTTCCGGGATAAGGTTGTGACCCAGTACTTC. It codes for CASSFRDKVVTQYF.

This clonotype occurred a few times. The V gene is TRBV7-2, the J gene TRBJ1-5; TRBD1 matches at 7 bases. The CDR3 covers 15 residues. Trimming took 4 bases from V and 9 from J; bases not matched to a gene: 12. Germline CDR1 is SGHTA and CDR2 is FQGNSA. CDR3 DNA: TGTGCCAGCAGCTCCGAGAACCGACAGGGTGGGCCCCAGCATTTT. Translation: CASSSENRQGGPQHF.

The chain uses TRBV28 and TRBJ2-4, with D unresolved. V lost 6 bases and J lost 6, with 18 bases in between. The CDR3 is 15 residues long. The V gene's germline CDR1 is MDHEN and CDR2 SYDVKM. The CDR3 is CASSPATSAGNIQYF. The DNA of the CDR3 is TGTGCCAGCAGCCCTGCGACTTCTGCCGGAAACATTCAGTACTTC. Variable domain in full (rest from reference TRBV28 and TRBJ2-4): DVKVTQSSRYLVKRTGEKVFLECVQDMDHENMFWYRQDPGLGLRLIYFSYDVKMKEKGDIPEGYSVSREKKERFSLILESASTNQTSMYLCASSPATSAGNIQYFGAGTRLSVL.

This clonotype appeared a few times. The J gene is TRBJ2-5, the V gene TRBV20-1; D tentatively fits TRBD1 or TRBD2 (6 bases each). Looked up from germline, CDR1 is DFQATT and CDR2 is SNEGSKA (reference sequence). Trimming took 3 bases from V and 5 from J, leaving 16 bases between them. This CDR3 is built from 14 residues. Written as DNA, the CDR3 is TGCAGTGCTAGTAGTTGGGGGGCCAGGGAGACCCAGTACTTC. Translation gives CSASSWGARETQYF.

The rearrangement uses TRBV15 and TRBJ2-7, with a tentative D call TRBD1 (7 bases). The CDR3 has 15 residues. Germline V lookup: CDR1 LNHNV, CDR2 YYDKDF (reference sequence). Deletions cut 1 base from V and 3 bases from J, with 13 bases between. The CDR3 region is CATSRARGASYEQYV. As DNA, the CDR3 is TGTGCCACCAGCAGAGCCAGGGGGGCCAGCTACGAGCAGTACGTC.

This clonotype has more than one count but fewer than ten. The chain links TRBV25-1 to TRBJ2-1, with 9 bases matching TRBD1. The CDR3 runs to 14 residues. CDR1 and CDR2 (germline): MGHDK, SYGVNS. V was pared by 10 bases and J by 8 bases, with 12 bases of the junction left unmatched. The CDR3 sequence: CATLQGARSDEQFF. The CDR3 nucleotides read TGTGCCACACTACAGGGGGCTCGGAGCGATGAGCAGTTCTTC.

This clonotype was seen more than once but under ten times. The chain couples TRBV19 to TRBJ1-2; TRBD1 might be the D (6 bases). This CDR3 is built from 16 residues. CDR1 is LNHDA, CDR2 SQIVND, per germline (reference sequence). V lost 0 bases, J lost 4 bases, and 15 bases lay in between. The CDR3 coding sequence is TGTGCCAGTAGTATAGATCCCGGACAGATCTTCTATGGCTACACCTTC. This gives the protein CASSIDPGQIFYGYTF. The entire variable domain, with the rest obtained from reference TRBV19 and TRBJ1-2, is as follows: DGGITQSPKYLFRKEGQNVTLSCEQNLNHDAMYWYRQDPGQGLRLIYYSQIVNDFQKGDIAEGYSVSREKKESFPLTVTSAQKNPTAFYLCASSIDPGQIFYGYTFGSGTRLTVV.

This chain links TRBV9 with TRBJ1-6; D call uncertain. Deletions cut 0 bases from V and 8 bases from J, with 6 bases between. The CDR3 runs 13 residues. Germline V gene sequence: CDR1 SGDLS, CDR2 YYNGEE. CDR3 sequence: CASSVAVDSPLHF. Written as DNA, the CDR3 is TGTGCCAGCAGCGTAGCTGTAGATTCACCCCTCCACTTT.

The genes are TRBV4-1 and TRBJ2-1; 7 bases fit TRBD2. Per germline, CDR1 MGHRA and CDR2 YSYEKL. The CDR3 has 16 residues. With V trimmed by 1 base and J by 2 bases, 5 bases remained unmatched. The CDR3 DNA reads TGCGCCAGCAGCCAAGGTCGGGGAGGGACCTACAATGAGCAGTTCTTC. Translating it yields CASSQGRGGTYNEQFF.

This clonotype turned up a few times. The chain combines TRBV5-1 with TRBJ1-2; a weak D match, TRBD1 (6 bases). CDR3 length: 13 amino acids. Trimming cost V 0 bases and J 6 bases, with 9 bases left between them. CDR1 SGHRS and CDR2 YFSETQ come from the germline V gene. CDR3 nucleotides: TGCGCCAGCAGCTTGGATCAGGGGAATGGCTACACCTTC. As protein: CASSLDQGNGYTF.

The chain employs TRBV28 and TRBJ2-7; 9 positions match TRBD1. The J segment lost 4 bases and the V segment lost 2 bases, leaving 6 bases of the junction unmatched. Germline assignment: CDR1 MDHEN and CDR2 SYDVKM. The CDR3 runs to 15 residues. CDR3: CASSLGTGPLYEQYF. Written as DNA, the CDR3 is TGTGCCAGCAGTTTAGGGACAGGGCCGTTATACGAGCAGTACTTC.

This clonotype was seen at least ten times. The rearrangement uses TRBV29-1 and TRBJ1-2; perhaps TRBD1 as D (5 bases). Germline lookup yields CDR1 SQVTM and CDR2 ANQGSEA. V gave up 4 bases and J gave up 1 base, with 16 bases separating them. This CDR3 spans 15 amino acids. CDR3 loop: CSVGLNLGLNYGYTF. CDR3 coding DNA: TGCAGCGTTGGCCTTAACCTGGGGCTTAACTATGGCTACACCTTC.

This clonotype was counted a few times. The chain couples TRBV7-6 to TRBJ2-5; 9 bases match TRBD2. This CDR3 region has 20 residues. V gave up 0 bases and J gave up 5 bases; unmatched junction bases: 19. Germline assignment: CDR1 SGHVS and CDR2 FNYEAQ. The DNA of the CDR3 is TGTGCCAGCAGCTTAGCATGGCAGGGGGGCCTAGCGGGAATTCTGGAGACCCAGTACTTC. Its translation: CASSLAWQGGLAGILETQYF.

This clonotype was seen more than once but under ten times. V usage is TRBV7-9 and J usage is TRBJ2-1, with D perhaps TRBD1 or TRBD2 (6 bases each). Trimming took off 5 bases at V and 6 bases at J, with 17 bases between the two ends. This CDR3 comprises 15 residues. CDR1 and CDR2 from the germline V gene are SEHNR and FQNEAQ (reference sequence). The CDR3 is CASSPFRGPGNEQFF. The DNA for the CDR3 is TGTGCCAGCAGCCCCTTCCGGGGGCCGGGCAATGAGCAGTTCTTC.

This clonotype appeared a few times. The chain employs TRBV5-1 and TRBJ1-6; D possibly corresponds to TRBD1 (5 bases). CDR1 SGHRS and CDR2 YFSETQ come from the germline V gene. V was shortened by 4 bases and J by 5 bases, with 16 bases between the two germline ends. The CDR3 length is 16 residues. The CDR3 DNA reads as TGCGCCAGCAGCATACACTCGGGGCTGAATAATTCACCCCTCCACTTT. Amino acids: CASSIHSGLNNSPLHF.

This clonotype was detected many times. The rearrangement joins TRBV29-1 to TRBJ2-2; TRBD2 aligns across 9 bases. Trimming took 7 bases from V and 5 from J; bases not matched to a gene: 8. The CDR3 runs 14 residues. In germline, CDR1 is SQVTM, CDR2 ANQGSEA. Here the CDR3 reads CSAVAGDGTGELFF. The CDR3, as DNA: TGCAGCGCTGTAGCGGGAGACGGGACCGGGGAGCTGTTTTTT.

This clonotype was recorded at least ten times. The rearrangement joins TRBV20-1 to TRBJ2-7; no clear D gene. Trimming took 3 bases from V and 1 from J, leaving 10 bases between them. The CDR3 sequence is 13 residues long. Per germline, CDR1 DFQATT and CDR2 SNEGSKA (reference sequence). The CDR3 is CSASNGPSYEQYF. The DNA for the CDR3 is TGCAGTGCTAGCAACGGGCCATCCTACGAGCAGTACTTC.